This T cell receptor beta chain was retrieved from a study of neoadjuvant anti-PD-1 for oral cavity cancer. Study information: Non-progressing patients received a fourth nivolumab dose near day 43, then surgery on days 50-56.

The germline V gene has CDR1 GTSNPN and CDR2 SVGIG (reference sequence). The length of the CDR3 is 13 residues. V was clipped by 5 bases and J by 4 bases; unmatched bases: 5. This sample's time point: after neoadjuvant nivolumab, at surgical resection. Six replicates per PBMC sample, mostly from 480 ng of genomic DNA. TCRdb's copy holds only in-frame clones and misses some; the assay was immunoSEQ multiplex PCR. The data contain roughly 14,000 clones, 65% to 80% of them seen just once; the ten biggest clones take up roughly 3.1%. V usage is TRBV30 and J usage is TRBJ1-5; TRBD1 matches 7 bases. This specimen consisted of PBMCs, obtained after nivolumab (anti-PD-1) treatment. This TCR was sampled from a person aged 35-79 years with oral cavity squamous cell carcinoma. Here the CDR3 reads CAWRQGSNQPQHF. CDR3 nucleotide sequence: TGTGCCTGGCGACAGGGTTCTAATCAGCCCCAGCATTTT.